The source of this T cell receptor (beta chain) is a study of identifying expanded T cells in peripheral blood. TCRdb's table, derived via immunoSEQ multiplex PCR, lists solely in-frame clones and lacks some. Altogether about 97,000 clones are present, approximately 88% being singletons, with the ten largest covering 11% to 15%. Trimming pared 0 bases from V and 5 bases from J, leaving 8 bases between. Germline CDR1 SGHVS, CDR2 FNYEAQ. The CDR3 runs to 13 residues. The chain couples TRBV7-6 to TRBJ2-7; D is unresolved. This receptor was taken from a person between 18 and 70 years old in good health. Input material: blood. This chain's CDR3 is CASSLALYHEQYF. CDR3 in DNA: TGTGCCAGCAGCTTAGCGTTGTACCACGAGCAGTACTTC.